These 30 T cell receptor beta chains were sequenced from one sample in a study of blood T cell repertoires in COVID-19. Assay: immunoSEQ multiplex PCR; the TCRdb copy retains only in-frame clones and omits some. Of around 140,000 clones listed, about 81% are singletons. Sample: PBMCs or T cells enriched from blood (not recorded which). These TCRs come from a man aged 35-49 years with acute COVID-19.

The gene calls are TRBV24-1 and TRBJ1-5; a weak D match, TRBD1 (5 bases). The length of the CDR3 is 16 residues. Looked up from germline, CDR1 is KGHDR and CDR2 is SFDVKD. V lost 7 bases, J lost 5 bases, and 20 bases lay in between. The CDR3 loop is CATSDGRREPYQPQHF. The CDR3 DNA sequence: TGTGCCACCAGCGATGGACGCAGGGAACCTTATCAGCCCCAGCATTTT.

The count of this clone is one. The rearrangement uses TRBV19 and TRBJ2-3; 11 bases are a match to TRBD2. Germline CDR1 reads LNHDA; CDR2 reads SQIVND (reference sequence). The ends lost 9 bases at V and 5 bases at J; junction bases unmatched: 7. This CDR3 comprises 14 residues. The CDR3 DNA reads as TGTGCCAGCGGGACTAGCGGTATTGTAGATACGCAGTATTTT. Its protein product is CASGTSGIVDTQYF.

This chain links TRBV18 with TRBJ1-2; 10 nucleotides agree with TRBD1. The CDR3 length is 15 residues. The germline V gene encodes CDR1 KGHSH and CDR2 LQKENI. The V and J ends lost 1 base and 7 bases, in that order; junction bases with no gene match: 6. The CDR3 region is CASSPQPTGGSGYTF. In DNA, the CDR3 is TGTGCCAGCTCACCACAGCCGACAGGGGGCAGTGGCTACACCTTC.

The rearrangement links TRBV12-3 or TRBV12-4 to TRBJ2-1; 8 bases map to TRBD1. V lost 3 bases and J lost 9; bases outside the gene matches: 1. CDR3 length equals 12 residues. The CDR3: CASSFDRGEQFF. The CDR3 DNA is TGTGCCAGCAGTTTCGACAGGGGTGAGCAGTTCTTC.

The chain is built from TRBV9 and TRBJ1-2; weak D call: TRBD1 (6 bases). Germline V gives CDR1 SGDLS, CDR2 YYNGEE. This CDR3 spans 13 amino acids. The ends were cut back, 0 bases at V and 8 bases at J, with 11 bases in the middle. CDR3 in DNA: TGTGCCAGCAGCGTAGGGGGGACAAGCGGCTACACCTTC. Amino acid sequence: CASSVGGTSGYTF.

The genes are TRBV10-1 and TRBJ1-6; D is unclear. CDR1 WNHNN and CDR2 SYGVQD come from the germline V gene (reference sequence). There are 13 residues in the CDR3. Between the trimmed V and J ends, which lost 2 bases and 7 bases, there was a span of 6 bases. The CDR3 DNA sequence: TGCGCCAGCAGTGAGCGGTACAATTCACCCCTCCACTTT. Its protein is CASSERYNSPLHF.

This chain links TRBV6-1 with TRBJ2-1; 10 nucleotides align to TRBD1. Germline values: CDR1 MNHNS, CDR2 SASEGT. The CDR3 extends over 15 amino acids. The V gene end was trimmed by 4 bases and the J gene end by 5 bases; junction bases not matched to a gene: 5. CDR3 in amino acids: CASSGAGTGDNEQFF. CDR3 bases: TGTGCCAGCAGTGGAGCCGGGACAGGGGACAATGAGCAGTTCTTC.

The chain links TRBV13 to TRBJ2-3; tentative D call: TRBD2 (6 bases). The CDR3 runs to 14 residues. With 6 bases removed from V and 6 bases from J, the gap between germline ends came to 16 bases. The V gene's germline CDR1 is PRHDT and CDR2 FYEKMQ (reference sequence). CDR3 nucleotide sequence: TGTGCCAGCAGTTTCCGGGAGAACTGGGATACGCAGTATTTT. It specifies CASSFRENWDTQYF.

This chain connects TRBV27 to TRBJ1-1, with D unresolved. V lost 2 bases and J 4 bases, leaving 8 bases between the germline ends. The CDR3 totals 13 residues. From germline, CDR1 is MNHEY and CDR2 SMNVEV (reference sequence). The CDR3 protein is CASSLLRSTEAFF. The DNA of the CDR3 is TGTGCCAGCAGTTTACTCCGGAGCACTGAAGCTTTCTTT.

This clone has only one observation. The chain is built from TRBV5-5 and TRBJ2-5; D is perhaps TRBD2 (5 bases). The CDR3 sequence is 14 residues long. Germline V CDR1 and CDR2: SGHKS, YYEKEE (reference sequence). V gave up 6 bases and J gave up 1 base, with 13 bases separating them. The CDR3 protein is CASTPSGLQETQYF. The CDR3 DNA reads TGTGCCAGCACTCCCAGCGGCCTCCAAGAGACCCAGTACTTC.

The chain employs TRBV11-3 and TRBJ2-1; 12 nucleotides agree with TRBD2. V was clipped by 5 bases and J by 0 bases; unmatched bases: 2. Germline V gene sequence: CDR1 SGHNT, CDR2 YENEEA. The CDR3 loop spans 16 amino acids. The CDR3 nucleotides read TGTGCCAGCAGCCTAGCGGGGGGGCCCTCCTACAATGAGCAGTTCTTC. Encoded protein: CASSLAGGPSYNEQFF.

The chain joins TRBV21-1 to TRBJ1-1; TRBD1, the D gene given by the table, was not confirmed from the DNA. TRBV21-1 is a pseudogene locus. The CDR3 length is 15 residues. The DNA of the CDR3 is TGTGCCAGCAGCGCGAGAAAGAGGGGGCGCACTGAAGCTTTCTTT. Its translation is CASSARKRGRTEAFF.

V gene TRBV28 combines with J gene TRBJ1-6; D is unresolved. The CDR3 has 14 residues. V lost 3 bases and J lost 5, with 8 bases in between. Germline-derived CDR1 and CDR2 are MDHEN and SYDVKM. The CDR3 loop reads CASSLGGHNSPLHF. The DNA for the CDR3 is TGTGCCAGCAGTTTGGGAGGCCATAATTCACCCCTCCACTTT.

This clone was counted once. The chain employs TRBV2 and TRBJ1-1, with D possibly matching TRBD1 (5 bases). V was pared by 8 bases and J by 2 bases, with 12 bases between. The CDR3 is 13 residues long. Germline assignment: CDR1 SNHLY and CDR2 FYNNEI. This CDR3 reads CASRMGPNTEAFF. The CDR3 DNA sequence: TGTGCCAGCCGGATGGGGCCCAACACTGAAGCTTTCTTT.

The gene calls are TRBV19 and TRBJ1-2, with 10 positions matching TRBD1. The CDR3 runs to 13 residues. The V gene end was trimmed by 5 bases and the J gene end by 7 bases; junction bases not matched to a gene: 4. The germline gives CDR1 LNHDA, CDR2 SQIVND (reference sequence). The CDR3 is CASSPGQGIGYTF. The CDR3 nucleotides read TGTGCCAGTAGTCCGGGACAGGGGATTGGCTACACCTTC.

The chain combines TRBV14 with TRBJ2-5; 8 bases line up with TRBD2. The V gene's germline CDR1 is SGHDN and CDR2 FVKESK. The CDR3 spans 18 residues. V shed 1 base, J shed 5 bases, and the junction held 15 bases outside the gene matches. In nucleotides, the CDR3 is TGTGCCAGCAGCCAAGGACTGGTAGCGGGGACTCCCTGGGAGACCCAGTACTTC. It encodes CASSQGLVAGTPWETQYF.

This chain joins TRBV27 and TRBJ1-5; D may be TRBD1 (6 bases). This CDR3 is built from 17 residues. V gave up 0 bases and J gave up 5 bases, with 17 bases separating them. Germline V gene data show CDR1 as MNHEY and CDR2 as SMNVEV (reference sequence). The CDR3 reads CASSLSVTGPRDQPQHF. The CDR3 DNA is TGTGCCAGCAGTTTATCGGTCACAGGGCCGAGGGATCAGCCCCAGCATTTT.

The chain recombines TRBV7-2 with TRBJ1-1; tentatively, D is TRBD1 (5 bases). This CDR3 spans 14 amino acids. V was shortened by 0 bases and J by 4 bases, with 9 bases between the two germline ends. Germline V gives CDR1 SGHTA, CDR2 FQGNSA. The CDR3 here is CASSLARGGTEAFF. CDR3 DNA: TGTGCCAGCAGCTTAGCGCGGGGGGGCACTGAAGCTTTCTTT.

The V gene is TRBV5-1, the J gene TRBJ2-1; no definite D call. Germline V CDR1 and CDR2: SGHRS, YFSETQ. The CDR3 loop spans 13 amino acids. Trimming took off 0 bases at V and 6 bases at J, with 7 bases between the two ends. CDR3: CASSLGLSNEQFF. The CDR3 nucleotides are TGCGCCAGCAGCTTGGGGCTCTCCAATGAGCAGTTCTTC.

V and J are TRBV5-1 and TRBJ2-1; TRBD2 is a possible D gene (7 bases). This CDR3 is built from 13 residues. The germline CDR1 and CDR2 sequences are SGHRS and YFSETQ. Trimming took off 3 bases at V and 6 bases at J, with 10 bases between the two ends. The CDR3 bases are TGCGCCAGCAGCTCCGGGGGGCTCAATGAGCAGTTCTTC. It codes for CASSSGGLNEQFF. The whole variable domain, remainder taken from reference TRBV5-1 and TRBJ2-1, is KAGVTQTPRYLIKTRGQQVTLSCSPISGHRSVSWYQQTPGQGLQFLFEYFSETQRNKGNFPGRFSGRQFSNSRSEMNVSTLELGDSALYLCASSSGGLNEQFFGPGTRLTVL.

This clone has only one observation. V gene TRBV11-2 combines with J gene TRBJ2-3; 12 bases agree with TRBD2. The CDR3 runs to 17 residues. Unmatched junction bases numbered 9, after V lost 5 bases and J lost 3 bases. Germline lookup yields CDR1 SGHAT and CDR2 FQNNGV. The CDR3 here is CASSRLAGGRTTDTQYF. The CDR3 coding sequence is TGTGCCAGCAGCCGTCTAGCGGGGGGGAGGACTACAGATACGCAGTATTTT.

The sample holds one count of this clone. The chain recombines TRBV19 with TRBJ1-5; weak D call: TRBD1 (6 bases). Per germline, CDR1 LNHDA and CDR2 SQIVND (reference sequence). V was shortened by 10 bases and J by 4 bases, with 20 bases between the two germline ends. This CDR3 comprises 15 residues. CDR3 sequence: CATSFRTAFNQPQHF. The DNA of the CDR3 is TGTGCCACCTCATTCCGGACAGCTTTTAATCAGCCCCAGCATTTT. Looking up the rest from reference TRBV19 and TRBJ1-5 gives the full variable domain: DGGITQSPKYLFRKEGQNVTLSCEQNLNHDAMYWYRQDPGQGLRLIYYSQIVNDFQKGDIAEGYSVSREKKESFPLTVTSAQKNPTAFYLCATSFRTAFNQPQHFGDGTRLSIL.

The rearrangement links TRBV5-1 to TRBJ2-1, with 15 nucleotides matching TRBD2. Trimming cost V 4 bases and J 14 bases; bases outside gene matches: 7. From germline, CDR1 is SGHRS and CDR2 YFSETQ. CDR3 length: 14 residues. The CDR3 sequence: CASSLGLAGGTEFF. CDR3 coding DNA: TGCGCCAGCAGCCTTGGACTAGCGGGAGGGACGGAGTTCTTC.

This clone was counted once. The V and J genes are TRBV6-5 and TRBJ2-2; D remains ambiguous. Trimming pared 8 bases from V and 7 bases from J, leaving 17 bases between. Germline CDR1 reads MNHEY; CDR2 reads SVGAGI. This CDR3 comprises 14 residues. The CDR3, as DNA: TGTGCCAGCCTCCGACTGATTTCCGGCGGGGAGCTGTTTTTT. This sequence encodes CASLRLISGGELFF.

The chain links TRBV28 to TRBJ1-1; 7 nucleotides align to TRBD1. The CDR3 totals 13 residues. Per germline, CDR1 MDHEN and CDR2 SYDVKM. Unmatched junction bases numbered 5, after V lost 10 bases and J lost 0 bases. CDR3: CATRGQVNTEAFF. CDR3 nucleotide sequence: TGTGCCACTAGGGGGCAGGTGAACACTGAAGCTTTCTTT. The full variable domain, with the rest looked up from reference TRBV28 and TRBJ1-1, is DVKVTQSSRYLVKRTGEKVFLECVQDMDHENMFWYRQDPGLGLRLIYFSYDVKMKEKGDIPEGYSVSREKKERFSLILESASTNQTSMYLCATRGQVNTEAFFGQGTRLTVV.

V gene TRBV3-1 (or the pseudogene TRBV3-2) combines with J gene TRBJ1-2; D gene ambiguous. The CDR3 is 15 residues long. The V gene's germline CDR1 is LGHDT and CDR2 YNNKEL (reference sequence). Trimming took 1 base from V and 4 from J, leaving 13 bases between them. The DNA of the CDR3 is TGTGCCAGCAGCCAAGGAGAGGGTCACGGCTATGGCTACACCTTC. Encoded protein: CASSQGEGHGYGYTF.

The rearrangement links TRBV14 to TRBJ1-3, with D unresolved. The V end lost 10 bases, the J end lost 0 bases, and 10 bases lay between the germline ends. The CDR3 is 13 amino acids. Germline V gene sequence: CDR1 SGHDN, CDR2 FVKESK. The CDR3 is CATSQNSGNTIYF. In DNA, the CDR3 is TGTGCCACCTCACAGAACTCTGGAAACACCATATATTTT.

This clone was observed once. The V and J genes are TRBV19 and TRBJ1-5; TRBD1 matches at 7 bases. V trimming: 5 bases; J trimming: 2 bases; junction bases outside the gene matches: 3. This CDR3 comprises 14 residues. Germline CDR1 is LNHDA and CDR2 is SQIVND (reference sequence). This CDR3 is CASSDRVGNQPQHF. The DNA for the CDR3 is TGTGCCAGTAGTGACAGGGTCGGCAATCAGCCCCAGCATTTT.

The genes are TRBV6-4 and TRBJ2-1, with a weak D call TRBD2 (5 bases). CDR3 length equals 14 residues. V lost 6 bases, J lost 3 bases, and 12 bases lay in between. CDR1 is MRHNA, CDR2 SNTAGT, per germline. This CDR3 reads CASRRAWDYNEQFF. The CDR3 nucleotides are TGTGCCAGCAGGCGGGCATGGGACTACAATGAGCAGTTCTTC.

The chain joins TRBV7-2 to TRBJ1-5; D is unclear. This CDR3 is 15 amino acids long. Germline V gene data show CDR1 as SGHTA and CDR2 as FQGNSA. Trimming stripped 3 bases from V and 7 bases from J, with 16 bases between. The DNA of the CDR3 is TGTGCCAGCAGCTTTCACGGGTTGGCAGACCAGCCCCAGCATTTT. This gives the protein CASSFHGLADQPQHF.